This T cell receptor beta chain was recorded in a study of control samples from healthy donors and cancer patients. Details on this clone: At one boundary the junction diverges from the germline segment, which might be a read error.

Clones were sequenced by immunoSEQ multiplex PCR, and TCRdb holds only the in-frame ones, with some missing. The data show around 110,000 clones, over 90% seen once. This CDR3 is built from 12 residues. CDR1 is LGHDT and CDR2 is YNNKEL in the germline V gene (reference sequence). The chain has TRBV3-1 (or the pseudogene TRBV3-2) and TRBJ1-1, with D unresolved. Sequencing used blood. This clonotype was obtained from a man aged 25-45 years in good health. CDR3 sequence (DNA): TGTGCCAGCAGCCAAGGTTACACAGAAGCTTTCTTT. It yields the protein CASSQGYTEAFF.